One sample yielded the 12 T cell receptor beta chains listed below, sequenced in a study of T cell changes during pregnancy in multiple sclerosis (dated by TCRdb to about 2019). Library prep was done by the immunoSEQ multiplex PCR assay. The source is immuneACCESS, and TCRdb retained only in-frame sequences with V and J called. Part of the clones is not carried over; for the studies checked, unresolved V genes explain less than half of this, and the remainder is unexplained. For this sample there are about 51,000 clones; 93% appear just once. Around 1.9% of the sample goes to the ten largest clones. The sequencing here drew on peripheral blood, taken in the second trimester of pregnancy. The receptor source for this set is a female donor with multiple sclerosis, enrolled in a pregnancy study.

This clone occurred a few times. The J gene is TRBJ2-2, the V gene TRBV4-3, with D unclear. The V gene's germline CDR1 is LGHNA and CDR2 YSLEER. V lost 3 bases and J lost 2, with 4 bases in between. The CDR3 is 13 amino acids. This CDR3 is CASSQSNTGELFF. CDR3 nucleotides: TGCGCCAGCAGCCAGAGCAACACCGGGGAGCTGTTTTTT.

This rearrangement joins TRBV5-1 to TRBJ1-1; 9 bases line up with TRBD1. Per germline, CDR1 SGHRS and CDR2 YFSETQ. V shed 3 bases, J shed 4 bases, and the junction held 10 bases outside the gene matches. The CDR3 consists of 16 residues. CDR3 in amino acids: CASSWGQGILGTEAFF. CDR3 nucleotides: TGCGCCAGCAGCTGGGGACAGGGAATTTTAGGCACTGAAGCTTTCTTT.

This chain connects TRBV29-1 to TRBJ1-2; perhaps TRBD1 as D (5 bases). CDR3 length equals 13 residues. Trimming stripped 3 bases from V and 3 bases from J, with 11 bases between. Looked up from germline, CDR1 is SQVTM and CDR2 is ANQGSEA. The CDR3 DNA sequence: TGCAGCGTTGAGAGGGGAGGGGACTATGGCTACACCTTC. The encoded protein is CSVERGGDYGYTF.

This chain links TRBV10-3 with TRBJ2-5; 11 bases agree with TRBD2. Germline V gene lookup returns CDR1 ENHRY and CDR2 SYGVKD. CDR3 length: 16 residues. V shed 2 bases, J shed 2 bases, and the junction held 4 bases outside the gene matches. The CDR3 region is CAISEPGLAVQETQYF. CDR3 DNA sequence: TGTGCCATCAGTGAGCCGGGACTAGCGGTACAAGAGACCCAGTACTTC.

This clone was seen just once. This rearrangement joins TRBV4-3 to TRBJ1-6; D perhaps matches TRBD1 (6 bases). The CDR3 loop spans 15 amino acids. From germline, CDR1 is LGHNA and CDR2 YSLEER. V lost 1 base and J lost 5, with 9 bases in between. The CDR3 region is CASSQVQGNNSPLHF. Here the CDR3 DNA reads TGCGCCAGCAGCCAAGTTCAGGGGAATAATTCACCCCTCCACTTT.

The chain recombines TRBV12-5 with TRBJ1-5, with TRBD1 identical over 8 bases. Germline lookup yields CDR1 LGHNT and CDR2 FRNRAP. Trimming took 6 bases from V and 7 from J; bases not matched to a gene: 5. The CDR3 is made up of 13 amino acids. CDR3: CASGEDRAQPQHF. As DNA, the CDR3 is TGTGCTAGTGGGGAGGACAGGGCCCAGCCCCAGCATTTT.

This chain links TRBV4-1 with TRBJ2-4; maybe TRBD1 (6 bases). This CDR3 region has 16 residues. CDR1 and CDR2 (germline): MGHRA, YSYEKL. The V end was cut by 1 base, the J end by 3 bases, with 13 bases between. The CDR3 DNA reads TGCGCCAGCAGCCAAGGACAGGTGGGCGTCAAAAACATTCAGTACTTC. Translated: CASSQGQVGVKNIQYF.

The chain carries TRBV5-6 and TRBJ1-1; 8 bases are a match to TRBD1. Germline CDR1 reads SGHDT; CDR2 reads YYEEEE. J was trimmed by 0 bases and V by 2 bases; bases with no gene match: 3. This CDR3 region has 15 residues. In DNA form, the CDR3 reads TGTGCCAGCAGCTTCTTCAGGGGGCTGAACACTGAAGCTTTCTTT. This translates into CASSFFRGLNTEAFF.

The rearrangement links TRBV6-4 to TRBJ2-1; 9 nucleotides align to TRBD2. CDR1 and CDR2 (germline): MRHNA, SNTAGT. This CDR3 is 13 amino acids long. The V gene end was trimmed by 8 bases and the J gene end by 15 bases; junction bases not matched to a gene: 14. The CDR3 DNA sequence: TGTGCCAGCTCCTCAGAGGCGGGAGGGCCTGGGTTCTTC. Amino acid sequence: CASSSEAGGPGFF.

The V and J genes are TRBV25-1 and TRBJ2-1; D not certain. The CDR3 totals 12 residues. The germline CDR1 and CDR2 sequences are MGHDK and SYGVNS. Trimming left V 9 bases short and J 8 bases short, with 14 bases between. CDR3 coding DNA: TGTGCCAGTGGTAGAGTAATCGATGAGCAGTTCTTC. This gives the protein CASGRVIDEQFF.

This chain uses TRBV29-1 with TRBJ2-7, with 10 bases that match TRBD1. Germline V gene data show CDR1 as SQVTM and CDR2 as ANQGSEA. Trimming at V came to 0 bases and at J to 2 bases, leaving 7 bases not matched to a gene. CDR3 size: 16 residues. Written as DNA, the CDR3 is TGCAGCGTTGAAGATAAAGGGACAGGGGTAACCTACGAGCAGTACTTC. Protein sequence: CSVEDKGTGVTYEQYF.

The chain combines TRBV6-6 with TRBJ2-7; a weak D match, TRBD1 (6 bases). Germline assignment: CDR1 MNHNY and CDR2 SVGAGI (reference sequence). The CDR3 extends over 13 amino acids. V dropped 4 bases and J dropped 3 bases, with 10 bases sitting between them. The CDR3 is CASSSTTGYEQYF. CDR3 bases: TGTGCCAGCAGTTCGACGACAGGCTACGAGCAGTACTTC.